This T cell receptor (beta chain) emerged from a study of cytomegalovirus exposure and HLA in healthy donors. Germline V gene data show CDR1 as LNHDA and CDR2 as SQIVND (reference sequence). This CDR3 has 13 residues. Trimming cost V 0 bases and J 2 bases, with 4 bases left between them. PCR amplification relied on 60 Vbeta primers (plus 13 Jbeta primers). Produced via immunoSEQ multiplex PCR; TCRdb's table is partial and in-frame only. The sample has about 62,000 clones, roughly 80% seen once; the top ten hold 2.5% to 3%. Sequencing was carried out using PBMCs. This clonotype originated in a woman aged 30 to 39 in good health and CMV-seronegative. The chain carries TRBV19 and TRBJ1-1; no firm D call. Written as DNA, the CDR3 is TGTGCCAGTAGTATAGAGGGCAACACTGAAGCTTTCTTT. Its translation is CASSIEGNTEAFF.